Listed here are 6 T cell receptor beta chains from one sample, sequenced in a study of cytomegalovirus exposure and HLA in healthy donors. PCR primers comprised 60 Vbeta and 13 Jbeta primers. TCRdb's copy holds only in-frame clones and misses some; the assay was immunoSEQ multiplex PCR. The profile shows tens of thousands of clones, over 75% of them singletons. Material: PBMCs. These receptors were obtained from a man between 40 and 49 years old in good health and CMV-seronegative.

The chain is built from TRBV11-2 and TRBJ2-1; 10 nucleotides agree with TRBD2. CDR1 is SGHAT and CDR2 is FQNNGV in the germline V gene. After removal of 8 bases from V and 5 bases from J, the junction contained 9 bases not matched to a gene. This CDR3 has 15 residues. CDR3 bases: TGTGCCAGCCGGACTAGCGGCCTTGGGCACAATGAGCAGTTCTTC. Protein product: CASRTSGLGHNEQFF.

The chain recombines TRBV5-1 with TRBJ1-5; perhaps TRBD1 as D (6 bases). The CDR3 consists of 15 residues. Trimming stripped 0 bases from V and 0 bases from J, with 7 bases between. Germline CDR1 is SGHRS and CDR2 is YFSETQ. The CDR3 spells CASSLEGDSNQPQHF. In nucleotides, the CDR3 is TGCGCCAGCAGCTTGGAGGGGGATAGCAATCAGCCCCAGCATTTT.

The chain links TRBV9 to TRBJ2-1; D might be TRBD2 (6 bases). This CDR3 comprises 13 residues. Germline lookup yields CDR1 SGDLS and CDR2 YYNGEE. The germline V and J ends were trimmed by 0 bases and 7 bases, with 8 bases remaining between them. This chain's CDR3 is CASSVVGTNEQFF. CDR3 nucleotides: TGTGCCAGCAGCGTAGTAGGGACTAATGAGCAGTTCTTC.

The V call is TRBV6-6, the J call TRBJ2-7; 9 positions agree with TRBD1. Germline CDR1 reads MNHNY; CDR2 reads SVGAGI (reference sequence). The CDR3 runs to 15 residues. V dropped 2 bases and J dropped 4; count of bases not matched to a gene: 6. In DNA form, the CDR3 reads TGTGCCAGCAGTTACCCGAGGGACAGGGTTTACGAGCAGTACTTC. Amino acids: CASSYPRDRVYEQYF.

This chain joins TRBV28 and TRBJ2-1; D might be TRBD2 (5 bases). Germline assignment: CDR1 MDHEN and CDR2 SYDVKM. Trimming removed 6 bases at V and 0 bases at J, with 15 bases between. The CDR3 extends over 16 amino acids. The CDR3 is CASSDYSGSSYNEQFF. The CDR3 bases are TGTGCCAGCAGCGACTACTCGGGATCCTCCTACAATGAGCAGTTCTTC.

The CDR3 bases are TGTGCCAGCAGCGTAGCTGTGGGGTTAGCGGCCACTGAAGCTTTCTTT. Translated: CASSVAVGLAATEAFF. The chain employs TRBV9 and TRBJ1-1; D not certain. Germline V gene data show CDR1 as SGDLS and CDR2 as YYNGEE. The ends were cut back, 0 bases at V and 4 bases at J, with 16 bases in the middle. This CDR3 spans 16 amino acids. Filled out from reference TRBV9 and TRBJ1-1, the complete variable domain reads DSGVTQTPKHLITATGQRVTLRCSPRSGDLSVYWYQQSLDQGLQFLIQYYNGEERAKGNILERFSAQQFPDLHSELNLSSLELGDSALYFCASSVAVGLAATEAFFGQGTRLTVV.